This T cell receptor beta chain was sequenced during a study of identical twins. General study results and limits: For out-of-frame alpha sequences shared by twins, low generation probability was in excess. Without tracking the same donors, conclusions rested on cross-sectional statistical analysis. The abundant beta clonotypes from cord blood had fewer insertions, and memory repertoires had none of this. A partial confounding effect on zero-insertion analyses could come from invariant MAIT and iNKT cells.

Germline trimming cut 7 bases from V and 7 bases from J; bases unmatched to any gene: 5. CDR3 length: 14 amino acids. TCRdb used MiXCR to reprocess the 5' RACE reads, holding one entry per CDR3 protein. The sample yields 1.5 million to 2 million distinct CDR3 sequences, about 31% seen once. Comments on this clonotype: Its target is unknown.

The sequence derives from a newborn girl in good health. Sequencing was done on a sample of cord blood. The chain is built from TRBV12-3 or TRBV12-4 and TRBJ2-3; 13 bases match TRBD2. The DNA of the CDR3 is TGTGCCAGCACTCAGGGACTAGCGGGGCATACGCAGTATTTT. Translation: CASTQGLAGHTQYF.